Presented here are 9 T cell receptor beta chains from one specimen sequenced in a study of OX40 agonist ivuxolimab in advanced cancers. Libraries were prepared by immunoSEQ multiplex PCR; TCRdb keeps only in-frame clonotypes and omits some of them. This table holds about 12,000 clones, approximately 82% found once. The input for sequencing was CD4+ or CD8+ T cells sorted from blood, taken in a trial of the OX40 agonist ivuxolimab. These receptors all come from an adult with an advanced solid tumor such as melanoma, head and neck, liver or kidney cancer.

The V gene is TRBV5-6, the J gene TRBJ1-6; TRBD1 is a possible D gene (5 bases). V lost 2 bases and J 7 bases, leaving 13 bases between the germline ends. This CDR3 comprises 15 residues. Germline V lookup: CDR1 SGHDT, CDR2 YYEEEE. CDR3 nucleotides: TGTGCCAGCAGCTTCGGGGCGATTCCAAATTCACCCCTCCACTTT. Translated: CASSFGAIPNSPLHF.

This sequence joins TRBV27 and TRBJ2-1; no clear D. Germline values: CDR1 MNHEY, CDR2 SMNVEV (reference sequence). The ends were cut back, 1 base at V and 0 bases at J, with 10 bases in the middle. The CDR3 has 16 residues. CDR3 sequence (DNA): TGTGCCAGCAGTTTATTCGGGCCCTCCTCCTACAATGAGCAGTTCTTC. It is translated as CASSLFGPSSYNEQFF.

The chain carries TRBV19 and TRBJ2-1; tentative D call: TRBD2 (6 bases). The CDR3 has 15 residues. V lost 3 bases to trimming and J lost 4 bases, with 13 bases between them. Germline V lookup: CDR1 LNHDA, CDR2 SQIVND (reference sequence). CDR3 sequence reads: CASSILSGVYNEQFF. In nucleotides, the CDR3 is TGTGCCAGTAGTATCCTTAGCGGAGTATACAATGAGCAGTTCTTC.

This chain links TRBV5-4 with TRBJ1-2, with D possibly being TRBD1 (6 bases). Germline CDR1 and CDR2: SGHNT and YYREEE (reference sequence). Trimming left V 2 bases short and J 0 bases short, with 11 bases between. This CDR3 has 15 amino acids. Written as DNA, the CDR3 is TGTGCCAGCAGCTTATGGGACATTTCTAACTATGGCTACACCTTC. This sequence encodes CASSLWDISNYGYTF.

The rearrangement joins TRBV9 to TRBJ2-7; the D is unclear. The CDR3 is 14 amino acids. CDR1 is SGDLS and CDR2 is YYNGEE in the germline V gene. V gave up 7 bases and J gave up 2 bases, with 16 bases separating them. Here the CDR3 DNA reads TGTGCCAGCGGTCAAGGGTCTCGCACCTACGAGCAGTACTTC. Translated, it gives CASGQGSRTYEQYF.

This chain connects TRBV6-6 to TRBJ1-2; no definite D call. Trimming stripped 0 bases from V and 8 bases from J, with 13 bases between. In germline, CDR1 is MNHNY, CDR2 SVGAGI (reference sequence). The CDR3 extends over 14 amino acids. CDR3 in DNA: TGTGCCAGCAGTTACTCGGAGATAGTTCGGGGCTACACCTTC. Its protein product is CASSYSEIVRGYTF.

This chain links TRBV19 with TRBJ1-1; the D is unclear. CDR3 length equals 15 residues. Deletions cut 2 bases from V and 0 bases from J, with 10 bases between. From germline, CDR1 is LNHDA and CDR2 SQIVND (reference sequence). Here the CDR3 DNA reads TGTGCCAGTAGTATATGGCGGTTCATGAACACTGAAGCTTTCTTT. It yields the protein CASSIWRFMNTEAFF.

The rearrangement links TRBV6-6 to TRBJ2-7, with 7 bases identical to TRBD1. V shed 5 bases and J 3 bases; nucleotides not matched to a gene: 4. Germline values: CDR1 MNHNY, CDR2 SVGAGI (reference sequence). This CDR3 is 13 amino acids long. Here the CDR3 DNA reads TGTGCCAGCAGTGCCCGGGACAGCTACGAGCAGTACTTC. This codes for CASSARDSYEQYF.

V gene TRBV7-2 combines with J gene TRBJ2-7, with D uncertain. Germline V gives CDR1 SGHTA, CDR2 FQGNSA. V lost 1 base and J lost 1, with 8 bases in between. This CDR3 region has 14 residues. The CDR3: CASSLGATSYEQYF. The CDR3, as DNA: TGTGCCAGCAGCTTAGGTGCCACATCCTACGAGCAGTACTTC.